This TCR beta chain appears in the sequencing data of a study of T-cell reconstitution after alpha-beta-depleted transplantation in children. Study-level points and caveats: Reports say that about two months after transplant, the alpha-beta T cells came out of several hundred graft clones that had expanded. Among T cells one year after transplant, newly produced cells accounted for most counts and diversity. Some patients' high day-60 TCRbeta diversity was attributed to recipient cells surviving conditioning.

In its sample, this clonotype was seen many times. What it binds is unknown. For TCRbeta, the library was prepared with unique molecular identifiers. TCRdb called the PCR reads again in MiXCR, with one record for every CDR3 protein. The sample comprises a few hundred thousand distinct CDR3 sequences, roughly 8.2% of which are singletons, and approximately 9% rests with the top ten. The CDR3 runs 14 residues. Deletions cut 1 base from V and 6 bases from J, with 12 bases between. Looked up from germline, CDR1 is LGHNA and CDR2 is YNFKEQ. The TCR originated in a female patient aged 2 to 10 who had a stem cell transplant for Fanconi anemia, so the T cells may come from the graft donor. This sequence joins TRBV4-2 and TRBJ1-2, with unresolved D. This specimen consisted of peripheral blood, obtained 360 days after TCRalphabeta/CD19-depleted stem cell transplant. DNA of the CDR3: TGTGCCAGCAGCCAAGGTTTCGGGGATGATGGCTACACCTTC. As protein: CASSQGFGDDGYTF.